This entry describes one TCR beta chain. Repertoires were generated with immunoSEQ multiplex PCR, while TCRdb's copy carries only in-frame clones and drops some. The sample contains some 220,000 clones, approximately 81% of which appear only once. This entry comes from a study of blood T cell repertoires in COVID-19. The trim removed 3 bases at V and 3 bases at J, leaving 9 bases unmatched. CDR3 length: 17 amino acids. CDR1 and CDR2 (germline): SGHRS, YFSETQ. The rearrangement links TRBV5-1 to TRBJ1-1; 12 bases are a match to TRBD1. Sequenced sample: peripheral blood. This receptor was taken from a man aged 50-59 years who had recovered from COVID-19. Written as DNA, the CDR3 is TGCGCCAGCAGCTGGGGACAGGGGGCATATGTGGACACTGAAGCTTTCTTT. Translating gives CASSWGQGAYVDTEAFF.